The 11 T cell receptor beta chains reported below all come from one sample, sequenced in a study of CD8 T cells in Susac syndrome. Random-hexamer reverse transcription was applied to roughly 0.5 to 1 ug RNA. One entry per CDR3 protein results from TCRdb running MiXCR on the immunoSEQ multiplex PCR reads. Of tens of thousands of distinct CDR3 sequences in the sample, 94% are singletons; the top ten hold 0.5% to 0.65%. Sequencing used CD8+ T cells from PBMCs. These receptors were obtained from a human donor with Susac syndrome.

V is TRBV3-1 and J is TRBJ2-7, with D possibly TRBD2 on 5 matching bases. The CDR3 runs 15 residues. From germline, CDR1 is LGHDT and CDR2 YNNKEL (reference sequence). Between the trimmed V and J ends, which lost 1 base and 0 bases, there was a span of 10 bases. CDR3 loop: CASSQGAGSSYEQYF. The CDR3 region has the DNA TGTGCCAGCAGCCAAGGGGCGGGCAGCTCCTACGAGCAGTACTTC.

This sequence joins TRBV7-2 and TRBJ2-7; D possibly corresponds to TRBD2 (6 bases). CDR3 size: 14 residues. In germline, CDR1 is SGHTA, CDR2 FQGNSA. V dropped 4 bases and J dropped 5 bases, with 15 bases sitting between them. The CDR3 loop reads CASSYPAGLDEQYF. CDR3 bases: TGTGCCAGCAGCTACCCGGCGGGGCTCGACGAGCAGTACTTC.

The chain joins TRBV15 to TRBJ1-1; D gene uncertain. The V gene lost 3 bases and the J gene lost 2 bases, with 7 bases spanning the gap. This CDR3 has 13 amino acids. CDR1 and CDR2 from the germline V gene are LNHNV and YYDKDF (reference sequence). The chain's CDR3 is CATSSSRNTEAFF. CDR3 DNA: TGTGCCACCAGCAGTTCAAGAAACACTGAAGCTTTCTTT.

The chain has TRBV7-9 and TRBJ2-7; tentatively, D is TRBD1 (6 bases). Germline CDR1 and CDR2: SEHNR and FQNEAQ (reference sequence). This CDR3 is 14 amino acids long. V shed 5 bases and J shed 5 bases, with 16 bases lying between them. The chain's CDR3 is CASSQFRGRNEQYF. CDR3 nucleotide sequence: TGTGCCAGCAGCCAATTCAGGGGCAGAAACGAGCAGTACTTC.

CDR3 in amino acids: CSARNLAGGETQYF. The CDR3 DNA is TGCAGTGCTAGAAACCTAGCGGGGGGAGAGACCCAGTACTTC. The chain employs TRBV20-1 and TRBJ2-5; 11 nucleotides line up with TRBD2. V lost 2 bases, J lost 4 bases, and 3 bases stayed unmatched. In germline, CDR1 is DFQATT, CDR2 SNEGSKA (reference sequence). The CDR3 is made up of 14 amino acids.

The chain joins TRBV27 to TRBJ1-5; 8 bases map to TRBD1. This CDR3 contains 12 residues. V shed 8 bases, J shed 9 bases, and the junction held 6 bases outside the gene matches. Germline CDR1 reads MNHEY; CDR2 reads SMNVEV (reference sequence). CDR3 sequence reads: CASGTGGRPQHF. CDR3 in DNA: TGTGCCAGCGGCACAGGGGGGCGGCCCCAGCATTTT.

This chain joins TRBV7-2 and TRBJ2-3; 7 nucleotides align to TRBD2. The CDR3 contains 17 residues. The V segment lost 5 bases and the J segment 3 bases; nucleotides outside the gene matches: 14. The V gene's germline CDR1 is SGHTA and CDR2 FQGNSA. CDR3 region: CASSARGNPSGTDTQYF. Here the CDR3 DNA reads TGTGCCAGCAGCGCGCGGGGGAACCCATCGGGAACAGATACGCAGTATTTT.

The table lists this clonotype with a few counts. This chain connects TRBV6-5 to TRBJ1-1, with D perhaps TRBD1 (5 bases). V shed 6 bases and J shed 8 bases, with 13 bases lying between them. The germline V gene has CDR1 MNHEY and CDR2 SVGAGI. The CDR3 runs to 12 residues. CDR3 bases: TGTGCCAGCAGCACAGGTCGCACGGAAGCTTTCTTT. It is translated as CASSTGRTEAFF.

The chain is built from TRBV14 and TRBJ2-5; D remains ambiguous. Trimming removed 5 bases at V and 7 bases at J, with 14 bases between. The germline gives CDR1 SGHDN, CDR2 FVKESK. The CDR3 spans 13 residues. The CDR3 sequence: CASSLDLEATQYF. The CDR3 DNA is TGTGCCAGCAGCTTAGACCTCGAGGCGACCCAGTACTTC.

This clonotype was recorded once. This chain uses TRBV3-1 with TRBJ2-6, with D unclear. V was clipped by 0 bases and J by 5 bases, with 5 bases between them. This CDR3 has 14 amino acids. Germline V gives CDR1 LGHDT, CDR2 YNNKEL (reference sequence). The CDR3 spells CASSQDSRANVLTF. The CDR3 nucleotides read TGTGCCAGCAGCCAAGATTCCCGGGCCAACGTCCTGACTTTC.

The chain recombines TRBV7-9 with TRBJ2-1; 7 bases fit TRBD1. V gave up 2 bases and J gave up 0 bases; unmatched junction bases: 7. The CDR3 totals 17 residues. CDR1 is SEHNR, CDR2 FQNEAQ, per germline (reference sequence). The CDR3 DNA sequence: TGTGCCAGCAGCTTAACTTGGACAGGAAGCTCCTACAATGAGCAGTTCTTC. It encodes CASSLTWTGSSYNEQFF.